The sequence of this T cell receptor (beta chain) was determined in a study of OX40 agonist ivuxolimab in advanced cancers. Overall study: Clinicians treated patients with ivuxolimab, an agonistic anti-OX40 (CD134) antibody. Across the patients, intravenous ivuxolimab was delivered every 2 weeks at 0.01 to 10 mg/kg.

Germline V gene lookup returns CDR1 SEHNR and CDR2 FQNEAQ (reference sequence). The CDR3 extends over 13 amino acids. The V gene lost 7 bases and the J gene lost 3 bases, with 13 bases spanning the gap. The repertoire was sequenced with immunoSEQ multiplex PCR; TCRdb's copy has only in-frame clones and lacks some. The sample has about 65,000 clones, around nine tenths seen once. The input for sequencing was CD4+ or CD8+ T cells sorted from blood, taken in a trial of the OX40 agonist ivuxolimab. This sequence joins TRBV7-9 and TRBJ2-7; D is possibly TRBD1 or TRBD2 (5 bases each). This TCR derives from an adult with an advanced solid tumor such as melanoma, head and neck, liver or kidney cancer. The CDR3 DNA is TGTGCCAGCACCCCTGGGGGTAGCTACGAGCAGTACTTC. Its protein is CASTPGGSYEQYF.